This is a list of T cell receptor beta chains from one sample in a study of early T cells in non-severe SARS-CoV-2 infection. TCRdb reprocessed the 5' RACE reads via MiXCR and lists one record per CDR3 protein. The sample lists around 33,000 distinct CDR3 sequences, approximately 4.3% occurring once. The specimen was whole blood. These receptors were obtained from an adult who was a healthcare worker with PCR-confirmed SARS-CoV-2 infection or an uninfected control (not recorded which). Each CDR3 is given with its conserved first and last residue. A D gene is named only where the DNA matches it firmly. Rows give clone size only sometimes, using once, few, many, or a class for an expanded clone.

V	J	D	size	DNA	CDR3
TRBV21-1	TRBJ2-7	-	-	TGTGCCAGCAGCAGCCTGCTAGCGGGGCAGTACTTC	CASSSLLAGQYF
TRBV28	TRBJ1-1	-	many	TGTGCCAGCAGGGGGGTCCCGAAGACTGAAGCTTTCTTT	CASRGVPKTEAFF
TRBV7-3	TRBJ2-2	-	few	TGTGCCAGCAGCTTGCAGGGTCCTACGAACACCGGGGAGCTGTTTTTT	CASSLQGPTNTGELFF
TRBV3-1	TRBJ1-1	-	many	TGTGCCAGCAGCCAAGAGGCAGCAGGATATGCTGGGAACACTGAAGCTTTCTTT	CASSQEAAGYAGNTEAFF
TRBV6-4	TRBJ2-3	-	many	TGTGCCAGCAGCCCTGGGTTACTGGATACGCAGTATTTT	CASSPGLLDTQYF
TRBV6-4	TRBJ2-1	TRBD2	many	TGTGCCAGCAGCACCCTAGCGGGGGGGCTCCATGAGCAGTTCTTC	CASSTLAGGLHEQFF
TRBV20-1	TRBJ2-3	TRBD1	many	TGCAGTGCTAGTCTCCCAGGGGGTAGAGGCTCAGATACGCAGTATTTT	CSASLPGGRGSDTQYF
TRBV24-1	TRBJ2-5	-	many	TGTGCCACCAGTGATTACAACCAAGAGACCCAGTACTTC	CATSDYNQETQYF
TRBV12-3/TRBV12-4	TRBJ1-6	-	-	TGTGCCAGCAGTTTAGTTTTTCGTCTGAGGGAGAGAACCTATAATTCACCCCTCCACTTT	CASSLVFRLRERTYNSPLHF
TRBV19	TRBJ2-1	TRBD1	few	TGTGCCAGTAGTAGACAGGGGATTGAGCAGTTCTTC	CASSRQGIEQFF
TRBV3-1	TRBJ2-7	TRBD1	-	TGTGCCAGCAGCCCTCAGCGGACAGGAGGCGAGCAGTACTTC	CASSPQRTGGEQYF
TRBV4-1	TRBJ2-6	TRBD1	many	TGCGCCAGCAGCCAGGCCACAGGGGGCTATGGGGCCAACGTCCTGACTTTC	CASSQATGGYGANVLTF
TRBV28	TRBJ2-2	-	many	TGTGCCAGCAACGGGGATGCCGGGGAGCTGTTTTTT	CASNGDAGELFF
TRBV2	TRBJ2-1	TRBD2	many	TGTGCCAGCGGGGGGGGTGAGCAGTTCTTC	CASGGGEQFF
TRBV18	TRBJ2-1	-	-	TGTGCCAGCTCACCTTCTACAAATGAGCAGTTCTTC	CASSPSTNEQFF
TRBV29-1	TRBJ2-1	TRBD1	few	TGCAGCGTTGACCAGGGACAGCCCTTCTACAATGAGCAGTTCTTC	CSVDQGQPFYNEQFF
TRBV20-1	TRBJ2-2	-	-	TGCAGTGCTAGAGGAGGGGATGGGGGCAGTTGGGACACCGGGGAGCTGTTTTTT	CSARGGDGGSWDTGELFF
TRBV2	TRBJ1-4	-	-	TGTGCCAGCAGTGGACAGGATGAAAAACTGTTTTTT	CASSGQDEKLFF
TRBV10-1	TRBJ1-1	TRBD1	-	TGCGCCAGCAGTGAACAGACAGGGGACACTGAAGCTTTCTTT	CASSEQTGDTEAFF
TRBV27	TRBJ2-7	TRBD2	many	TGTGCCAGCAGGGCCCTAGCGGGACAAGCCCCCTACGAGCAGTACTTC	CASRALAGQAPYEQYF
TRBV13	TRBJ2-1	TRBD1	-	TGTGCCAGCAGTCTGACAGGGGGCGTTGAGCAGTTCTTC	CASSLTGGVEQFF
TRBV5-4	TRBJ2-1	-	many	TGTGCCAGCAGCGGGTTACGGAATGAGCAGTTCTTC	CASSGLRNEQFF
TRBV7-2	TRBJ2-1	-	few	TGTGCCAGCAGCTTGGGGACTGCTTCCTACAATGAGCAGTTCTTC	CASSLGTASYNEQFF
TRBV6-5	TRBJ2-3	-	many	TGTGCCAGCAGTTACTCAGGGTCTAGCACAGATACGCAGTATTTT	CASSYSGSSTDTQYF
TRBV28	TRBJ2-1	-	-	TGTGCCAGCAGGCCCAGGCCTAGCTCCTACAATGAGCAGTTCTTC	CASRPRPSSYNEQFF
TRBV10-3	TRBJ1-3	-	many	TGTGCCATCAGCAACAGGGCGAGCTCTGGAAACACCATATATTTT	CAISNRASSGNTIYF
TRBV4-1	TRBJ1-5	TRBD1	many	TGCGCCAGCAGCCTATCGGGACAGAGCAATCAGCCCCAGCAGTTT	CASSLSGQSNQPQQF
TRBV5-1	TRBJ2-1	TRBD1	many	TGCGCCAGTTATCCGGGACAGAACAATGAGCAGTTCTTC	CASYPGQNNEQFF
TRBV7-3	TRBJ2-1	TRBD2	many	TGTGCCAGCAGCTCGACTAGCGGATCCAATGAGCAGTTCTTC	CASSSTSGSNEQFF
TRBV9	TRBJ1-3	TRBD1	many	TGTGCCAGCAGCGAGAGACCGGGACAGCGTTTAACTGGAAACACCATATATTTT	CASSERPGQRLTGNTIYF
TRBV3-1	TRBJ2-3	-	many	TGTGCCAGCAGCCAACAAATCGGAGCATTTGGTACGCAGTATTTT	CASSQQIGAFGTQYF
TRBV2	TRBJ2-3	-	many	TGTGCCAGCAGTGAAAGTTACGATACGCAGTATTTT	CASSESYDTQYF
TRBV30	TRBJ1-6	TRBD1	many	TGTGCCTGGAGTGCACTAGACAGGGGAAATTCACCCCTCCACTTT	CAWSALDRGNSPLHF
TRBV28	TRBJ1-2	TRBD1	many	TGTGCCAGTAAGCGGACAGGACTGAATGGCTACACCTTC	CASKRTGLNGYTF
TRBV7-6	TRBJ2-5	-	many	TGTGCCAGCAGCCAATCCGGGACACTGCAAGAGACCCAGTACTTC	CASSQSGTLQETQYF
TRBV7-2	TRBJ2-7	-	few	TGTGCCAGCAGCCTGTACCCGGGACCCTACGAGCAGTACTTC	CASSLYPGPYEQYF
TRBV13	TRBJ2-6	TRBD1	few	TGTGCCACCAGGGACAGCCTTCGCGGCGGGGCCAACGTCCTGACTTTC	CATRDSLRGGANVLTF
TRBV11-1	TRBJ2-7	-	many	TGTGCCAGCAGCTTGGGACGGTTGGACGAGCAGTACTTC	CASSLGRLDEQYF
TRBV5-4	TRBJ2-1	-	many	TGTGCCAGCAGCTTGGATGGGGCTACAAACAATGAGCAGTTCTTC	CASSLDGATNNEQFF
TRBV6-5	TRBJ1-5	-	few	TGTGCCAGCAGCGCCTTGGACAGAGTGCCCCAGCATTTT	CASSALDRVPQHF
TRBV7-6	TRBJ2-2	-	many	TGTGCCAGCAGCCTTGGACAGCAGGCCGGGGAGCTGTTTTTT	CASSLGQQAGELFF
TRBV20-1	TRBJ2-1	-	many	TGCAGTGCTCCGGGGGCCTGGCGAAATGAGCAGTTCTTC	CSAPGAWRNEQFF
TRBV6-1	TRBJ2-3	TRBD1	many	TGTGCCAGCAGTAGCCGGGACAGGGCTGGCACAGATACGCAGTATTTT	CASSSRDRAGTDTQYF
TRBV28	TRBJ2-1	-	-	TGTGCCAGCATGGGGCAGGGTAGATCCAATGAGCAGTTCTTC	CASMGQGRSNEQFF
TRBV29-1	TRBJ2-4	-	few	TGCAGCGTTGAAATACAGGGCCCAGCCAAAAACATTCAGTACTTC	CSVEIQGPAKNIQYF
TRBV12-3/TRBV12-4	TRBJ1-2	TRBD1	many	TGTGCCAGCAGTTTTGGGGCGACAGGGCTCGCGTACTTC	CASSFGATGLAYF
TRBV2	TRBJ2-7	-	few	TGTGCCAGCAGTGTACTGCAAACCTACGAGCAGTACTTC	CASSVLQTYEQYF
TRBV12-5	TRBJ2-7	-	many	TGTGCTAGTGGTCGGACAGCGGGATACGAGCAGTACTTC	CASGRTAGYEQYF
TRBV2	TRBJ2-6	-	-	TGTGCCAGCAGTCGCGGGACATTTGGGGCCAACGTCCTGACTTTC	CASSRGTFGANVLTF
TRBV7-8	TRBJ1-4	TRBD1	-	TGTGCCAGCAGCGTCGGACAGGGCGGCGAAAAACTGTTTTTT	CASSVGQGGEKLFF
TRBV4-1	TRBJ1-1	-	few	TGCGCCAGCAGCCAAGAGACCCTGTACAGGCTCCTGAACACTGAAGCTTTCTTT	CASSQETLYRLLNTEAFF
TRBV20-1	TRBJ1-1	-	many	TGCAGTGCTAGAGAACTGGGACTAGGGACTGAAGCTTTCTTT	CSARELGLGTEAFF
TRBV7-3	TRBJ2-5	-	many	TGTGCCAGCAGCCGGGGGTCCGCAGAGCAAGAGACCCAGTACTTC	CASSRGSAEQETQYF
TRBV7-2	TRBJ2-3	TRBD1	few	TGTGCCAGCAGCTTTGGGACAGACAAAACTGATACGCAGTATTTT	CASSFGTDKTDTQYF